This T cell receptor (beta chain) was documented in a study of control samples from healthy donors and cancer patients. Generated by immunoSEQ multiplex PCR, the TCRdb table keeps only in-frame clones and is missing some. Among more than 140,000 clones listed, 90% to 95% were seen once. This CDR3 has 14 amino acids. Germline V gene sequence: CDR1 WNHNN, CDR2 SYGVQD (reference sequence). Trimming at V came to 6 bases and at J to 9 bases, leaving 11 bases not matched to a gene. This receptor was identified in a man aged 35-49 years in good health. The chain recombines TRBV10-1 with TRBJ2-7; 10 nucleotides align to TRBD1. Sequenced input: blood. In nucleotides, the CDR3 is TGCGCCAGCAGCCCCGGACAGGGGGTGAGGGTGCAGTACTTC. This encodes CASSPGQGVRVQYF.